This entry lists 24 T cell receptor beta chains sequenced from one sample in a study of blood T cell repertoires in COVID-19. Using immunoSEQ multiplex PCR, the repertoire was profiled, and TCRdb retains in-frame clones only, with some absent. Altogether 200,000 to 300,000 clones are present, approximately 86% being singletons, with the ten largest covering about 2.1%. Sequenced input: peripheral blood. The receptors come from a man aged 25-40 years with active or convalescent COVID-19.

CDR3 sequence (DNA): TGTGCCAGCAGCCCTCCAGGGGTTTACGAGCAGTACTTC. This encodes CASSPPGVYEQYF. The chain employs TRBV3-1 (or the pseudogene TRBV3-2) and TRBJ2-7; tentative D call: TRBD1 (6 bases). This CDR3 comprises 13 residues. CDR1 and CDR2 from the germline V gene are LGHDT and YNNKEL (reference sequence). Trimming pared 4 bases from V and 4 bases from J, leaving 11 bases between.

The chain uses TRBV6-1 and TRBJ2-1; no clear D gene. The CDR3 covers 16 residues. Trimming left V 2 bases short and J 2 bases short, with 13 bases between. CDR1 is MNHNS and CDR2 is SASEGT in the germline V gene. For the CDR3, the DNA is TGTGCCAGCAGTGAATTCCATGGCACGACCTACAATGAGCAGTTCTTC. It encodes CASSEFHGTTYNEQFF.

This clone came up once. This chain uses TRBV9 with TRBJ2-3; TRBD1 agrees at 10 bases. The CDR3 covers 15 residues. The germline gives CDR1 SGDLS, CDR2 YYNGEE. Trimming removed 3 bases from V and 4 bases from J; junction bases left unmatched: 5. CDR3 sequence reads: CASSEGTGAPDTQYF. The CDR3 region has the DNA TGTGCCAGCAGCGAAGGGACAGGGGCCCCAGATACGCAGTATTTT.

J is TRBJ2-7 and V is TRBV6-5; 11 bases map to TRBD2. J lost 11 bases, V lost 8 bases, and 8 bases had no gene match. This CDR3 is built from 12 residues. Germline assignment: CDR1 MNHEY and CDR2 SVGAGI. This chain's CDR3 is CASSVAGGPEYF. In DNA form, the CDR3 reads TGTGCCAGCTCGGTAGCGGGGGGGCCCGAGTACTTC.

The chain employs TRBV19 and TRBJ2-2; D perhaps matches TRBD2 (5 bases). The germline V gene encodes CDR1 LNHDA and CDR2 SQIVND (reference sequence). This CDR3 is built from 15 residues. V lost 6 bases, J lost 5 bases, and 16 bases lay in between. The CDR3 nucleotides read TGTGCCAGTAGACTGATGGCTGCGGGTACCGGGGAGCTGTTTTTT. As protein: CASRLMAAGTGELFF.

The chain combines TRBV24-1 with TRBJ2-2; 8 bases are a match to TRBD1. The germline V gene has CDR1 KGHDR and CDR2 SFDVKD. V shed 4 bases, J shed 6 bases, and the junction held 6 bases outside the gene matches. The CDR3 contains 15 residues. The CDR3 nucleotides are TGTGCCACCAGTGACGGACAGGGAAGGTCCGGGGAGCTGTTTTTT. Translation gives CATSDGQGRSGELFF.

The V call is TRBV5-1, the J call TRBJ2-7; a possible D gene is TRBD2 (6 bases). The CDR3 spans 13 residues. The germline gives CDR1 SGHRS, CDR2 YFSETQ. Deletions cut 2 bases from V and 3 bases from J, with 9 bases between. DNA of the CDR3: TGCGCCAGCAGCTTCGGCGGGATCTACGAGCAGTACTTC. Protein: CASSFGGIYEQYF.

The J gene is TRBJ1-4, the V gene TRBV19; TRBD1 aligns across 9 bases. Germline-derived CDR1 and CDR2 are LNHDA and SQIVND (reference sequence). V was clipped by 3 bases and J by 8 bases; unmatched bases: 7. CDR3 length: 15 amino acids. The CDR3, as DNA: TGTGCCAGTAGTATGGCGACAGGGGGTCGGGAAAAACTGTTTTTT. It specifies CASSMATGGREKLFF.

The V and J genes are TRBV30 and TRBJ1-2; D perhaps matches TRBD1 (6 bases). The CDR3 is 11 amino acids. V shed 3 bases and J shed 8 bases, with 10 bases lying between them. Germline V gene sequence: CDR1 GTSNPN, CDR2 SVGIG (reference sequence). The CDR3 sequence: CAWSSGGGYTF. CDR3 bases: TGTGCCTGGAGCTCGGGGGGCGGCTACACCTTC.

The chain employs TRBV25-1 and TRBJ1-2; D is possibly TRBD1 (6 bases). V gave up 1 base and J gave up 1 base, with 13 bases separating them. CDR1 MGHDK and CDR2 SYGVNS come from the germline V gene. The length of the CDR3 is 16 residues. The CDR3 DNA reads as TGTGCCAGCAGTGAATCGGACAGCCACTATAACTATGGCTACACCTTC. Amino acids: CASSESDSHYNYGYTF.

The chain carries TRBV21-1 and TRBJ1-1; TRBD1, as called in the table, went unchecked against the DNA. TRBV21-1 corresponds to a pseudogene. There are 15 residues in the CDR3. The CDR3 DNA follows: TGTGCCAGCAGCAAACCAGGGTCAGGGAAGGCTGAAGCTTTCTTT. It codes for CASSKPGSGKAEAFF.

Only one count was recorded for this clone. The genes are TRBV5-6 and TRBJ2-1; 11 nucleotides line up with TRBD2. CDR3 size: 17 residues. The ends lost 5 bases at V and 2 bases at J; junction bases unmatched: 9. The germline CDR1 and CDR2 sequences are SGHDT and YYEEEE. The CDR3 DNA is TGTGCCAGCAGTCTAGCGGGGGGAACAGGAACCTACAATGAGCAGTTCTTC. This translates into CASSLAGGTGTYNEQFF.

This chain links TRBV2 with TRBJ1-6; 8 bases map to TRBD1. CDR1 is SNHLY and CDR2 is FYNNEI in the germline V gene. The CDR3 is 16 amino acids. Trimming at V came to 6 bases and at J to 7 bases, leaving 11 bases not matched to a gene. The CDR3 loop reads CASSPDRARSNSPLHF. The CDR3 DNA sequence: TGTGCCAGCAGCCCGGACAGGGCGAGGTCAAATTCACCCCTCCACTTT.

CDR3 DNA sequence: TGTGCCAGCAGTTACTCGCTAGCGGGGATCGAGACCCAGTACTTC. Amino acid sequence: CASSYSLAGIETQYF. The chain has TRBV6-5 and TRBJ2-5, with 9 bases lining up with TRBD2. Looked up from germline, CDR1 is MNHEY and CDR2 is SVGAGI. This CDR3 has 15 amino acids. V shed 0 bases, J shed 5 bases, and the junction held 4 bases outside the gene matches.

This chain connects TRBV2 to TRBJ1-2, with D possibly matching TRBD1 (5 bases). Per the germline V gene, CDR1 is SNHLY and CDR2 is FYNNEI. V lost 3 bases to trimming and J lost 5 bases, with 22 bases between them. CDR3 length: 17 residues. CDR3 bases: TGTGCCAGCAGTGATGGAGGGGCCGCCAGGAGTGGGTATGGCTACACCTTC. It encodes CASSDGGAARSGYGYTF.

V is TRBV19 and J is TRBJ2-7; the D gene is possibly TRBD2 (6 bases). The CDR3 contains 14 residues. The V end was cut by 3 bases, the J end by 2 bases, with 11 bases between. Germline V lookup: CDR1 LNHDA, CDR2 SQIVND (reference sequence). In DNA, the CDR3 is TGTGCCAGTAGTATGTGGGGACTGACCTACGAGCAGTACTTC. Its translation: CASSMWGLTYEQYF.

This clone was seen a handful of times. This chain uses TRBV29-1 with TRBJ2-1, with TRBD1 identical over 7 bases. J was trimmed by 14 bases and V by 3 bases; bases with no gene match: 7. The CDR3 runs to 11 residues. Germline V gene sequence: CDR1 SQVTM, CDR2 ANQGSEA. The CDR3 region has the DNA TGCAGCGTTGATCGGGACAGTTACGAGTTCTTC. Its translation is CSVDRDSYEFF.

V is TRBV7-9 and J is TRBJ2-7; D is ambiguous. From germline, CDR1 is SEHNR and CDR2 FQNEAQ (reference sequence). CDR3 length: 14 amino acids. With 4 bases removed from V and 1 base from J, the gap between germline ends came to 11 bases. The CDR3, as DNA: TGTGCCAGCAGCTCTACAGAGATGTCCTACGAGCAGTACTTC. This codes for CASSSTEMSYEQYF.

The V and J genes are TRBV5-5 and TRBJ1-6, with TRBD1 identical over 7 bases. Germline V gives CDR1 SGHKS, CDR2 YYEKEE (reference sequence). J lost 9 bases, V lost 3 bases, and 12 bases had no gene match. The CDR3 extends over 16 amino acids. As DNA, the CDR3 is TGTGCCAGCAGCTACCAAAGACAGGGAGGAGGTTCACCCCTCCACTTT. Translation: CASSYQRQGGGSPLHF.

This clone was observed once. This chain connects TRBV6-5 to TRBJ1-1; D is undetermined. The length of the CDR3 is 10 residues. Germline assignment: CDR1 MNHEY and CDR2 SVGAGI. Trimming took 8 bases from V and 7 from J, leaving 8 bases between them. The CDR3 sequence: CASSRGEAFF. In DNA form, the CDR3 reads TGTGCCAGCTCCCGGGGTGAAGCTTTCTTT.

The rearrangement links TRBV30 to TRBJ1-1; maybe TRBD1 (5 bases). V was clipped by 6 bases and J by 2 bases, with 13 bases between them. The CDR3 loop spans 13 amino acids. Germline lookup yields CDR1 GTSNPN and CDR2 SVGIG (reference sequence). Here the CDR3 reads CACKGRANTEAFF. CDR3 DNA: TGTGCCTGCAAGGGGAGGGCCAACACTGAAGCTTTCTTT.

The V and J genes are TRBV7-9 and TRBJ2-3; TRBD2 might be the D (5 bases). Germline CDR1 and CDR2: SEHNR and FQNEAQ (reference sequence). This CDR3 has 15 residues. V lost 3 bases and J lost 0, with 10 bases in between. CDR3 amino acids: CASSFRDSSTDTQYF. The CDR3 DNA reads TGTGCCAGCAGCTTTCGGGATTCTAGCACAGATACGCAGTATTTT. The full variable domain, its missing parts supplied by reference TRBV7-9 and TRBJ2-3, is DTGVSQNPRHKITKRGQNVTFRCDPISEHNRLYWYRQTLGQGPEFLTYFQNEAQLEKSRLLSDRFSAERPKGSFSTLEIQRTEQGDSAMYLCASSFRDSSTDTQYFGPGTRLTVL.

This chain connects TRBV7-8 to TRBJ2-2; 10 positions agree with TRBD2. This CDR3 is 18 amino acids long. The V gene's germline CDR1 is SGHVS and CDR2 FQNEAQ. Trimming removed 6 bases from V and 0 bases from J; junction bases left unmatched: 10. The CDR3 sequence: CASRYLAGASANTGELFF. The CDR3 bases are TGTGCCAGCAGATATCTAGCGGGGGCCTCCGCGAACACCGGGGAGCTGTTTTTT.

The CDR3 nucleotides read TGTGCCAGCTCACCTCCGGGACAGGGAGTGTTTAGCGAGCAGTACTTC. It encodes CASSPPGQGVFSEQYF. The rearrangement uses TRBV18 and TRBJ2-7, with 9 bases lining up with TRBD1. Germline CDR1 reads KGHSH; CDR2 reads LQKENI. The CDR3 spans 16 residues. Trimming cost V 3 bases and J 6 bases; bases outside gene matches: 12.